The 5 T cell receptor beta chains below were found in one sample sequenced in a study of T cells in Graves' hyperthyroidism and ophthalmopathy. There were TCR beta CDR3 regions amplified from RNA transcripts. HTBI primers were the set used in a first-round RT-PCR of the TCR CDR3. TCRdb redid the calling of the multiplex PCR reads with MiXCR, one entry per CDR3 protein. The data show 450,000 to 500,000 distinct CDR3 sequences, with approximately 23% seen just once and approximately 49% held by the top ten. The sample comprised blood. All receptors derive from a woman between 65 and 79 years old with Graves' ophthalmopathy.

This clonotype showed up just a few times. This sequence joins TRBV7-2 and TRBJ2-2, with D possibly called TRBD1 or TRBD2 (5 bases each). The germline V gene encodes CDR1 SGHTA and CDR2 FQGNSA. Trimming shortened V by 4 bases and J by 3 bases, and 9 bases separated the two germline ends. This CDR3 is 14 amino acids long. The CDR3 DNA is TGTGCCAGCAGCTCGGGACCCTACACCGGGGAGCTGTTTTTT. This translates into CASSSGPYTGELFF.

The chain recombines TRBV6-5 with TRBJ1-1; D perhaps matches TRBD1 (5 bases). Deletions cut 2 bases from V and 1 base from J, with 17 bases between. The CDR3 loop spans 17 amino acids. CDR1 MNHEY and CDR2 SVGAGI come from the germline V gene. The CDR3 spells CASSYTSVGETNTEAFF. CDR3 in DNA: TGTGCCAGCAGTTACACCTCGGTAGGGGAAACGAACACTGAAGCTTTCTTT.

CDR3 amino acids: CASSPSDRGRTYEQYF. The CDR3 nucleotides are TGTGCCAGTAGTCCTTCCGACAGGGGAAGGACCTACGAGCAGTACTTC. The gene calls are TRBV19 and TRBJ2-7; 8 nucleotides agree with TRBD1. CDR3 length equals 16 residues. Trimming cost V 5 bases and J 2 bases; bases outside gene matches: 11. Germline-derived CDR1 and CDR2 are LNHDA and SQIVND (reference sequence).

This clonotype was seen a few times. The chain carries TRBV6-1 and TRBJ1-5, with 8 positions matching TRBD1. The CDR3 has 13 residues. Germline loops: CDR1 MNHNS, CDR2 SASEGT. J was trimmed by 6 bases and V by 6 bases; bases with no gene match: 4. The DNA for the CDR3 is TGTGCCAGCAGACAGGGGGTAGGTCAGCCCCAGCATTTT. Residues: CASRQGVGQPQHF.

There are a few counts of this clonotype. The V call is TRBV27, the J call TRBJ2-3, with 15 positions matching TRBD2. Germline values: CDR1 MNHEY, CDR2 SMNVEV (reference sequence). This CDR3 region has 18 residues. V gave up 6 bases and J gave up 2 bases; unmatched junction bases: 9. CDR3 region: CASRVGLAGGRSTDTQYF. For the CDR3, the DNA is TGTGCCAGCAGGGTAGGACTAGCGGGAGGGCGCTCCACAGATACGCAGTATTTT.